The 17 T cell receptor beta chains below all came from one sample that was sequenced in a study of tumor and adjacent non-tumor tissue in lung cancer. TCRbeta libraries were built with three rounds of nested PCR, modified from ARM-PCR. TCRdb used MiXCR to reprocess the multiplex PCR reads, holding one entry per CDR3 protein. The table has tens of thousands of distinct CDR3 sequences, more than 65% seen once. The template was RNA from unsorted bulk tissue. This non-tumor lung sample came from over 3 cm beyond the tumor edge. The specimen sequenced was distant non-tumor lung tissue. Receptor source: a man aged 65 to 79 with non-small cell lung cancer.

The table lists this clonotype with a count of one. This sequence joins TRBV11-3 and TRBJ2-7; D possibly corresponds to TRBD2 (5 bases). This CDR3 has 13 residues. The V and J ends lost 0 bases and 4 bases respectively, with 7 bases between them. Germline CDR1 is SGHNT and CDR2 is YENEEA. The CDR3 here is CASSLDGDYEQYF. The CDR3 DNA sequence: TGTGCCAGCAGCTTAGACGGGGATTACGAGCAGTACTTC.

Comment on this clonotype: At one end the junction does not follow the germline gene, possibly because of a read error. The J gene is TRBJ2-7, the V gene TRBV6-6; 8 nucleotides line up with TRBD1. The CDR3 length is 14 residues. Germline V gene data show CDR1 as MNHNY and CDR2 as SVGAGI (reference sequence). The CDR3 DNA follows: TGTGCCAACAGTGGACAGGGAGTCTCCTATGAGCAGTACTTC. Encoded protein: CANSGQGVSYEQYF.

Comments on this clonotype: Without the conserved terminal phenylalanine or tryptophan, this CDR3 likely stems from a read error. The chain is built from TRBV7-3 and TRBJ2-1; unclear D gene. The V end was cut by 6 bases, the J end by 9 bases, with 12 bases between. Germline-derived CDR1 and CDR2 are SGHTA and FQGTGA. CDR3 length equals 12 residues. For the CDR3, the DNA is TGTGCCAGCAGTTTATCCGGCACTGAGCAGTTCATC. Residues: CASSLSGTEQFI.

To note about this clonotype: Because it lacks the conserved phenylalanine or tryptophan at the end, this CDR3 is likely a read error. The chain employs TRBV29-1 and TRBJ2-2, with a weak D call TRBD2 (6 bases). The CDR3 is 13 residues long. The germline CDR1 and CDR2 sequences are SQVTM and ANQGSEA. CDR3 in amino acids: CSVGVREAGELFL. The CDR3 DNA follows: TGTAGCGTTGGGGTCAGGGAGGCCGGGGAGCTGTTTTTA.

As regards this clonotype: The CDR3 carries no conserved terminal phenylalanine or tryptophan, so it likely arises from a read error. The V call is TRBV29-1, the J call TRBJ2-1, with TRBD2 identical over 8 bases. Germline V gives CDR1 SQVTM, CDR2 ANQGSEA. The CDR3 has 16 amino acids. The CDR3 DNA is TGCAGCCTTGAAGATCATACTAGCGGCATCTACAATGAGCAGTTCATC. This gives the protein CSLEDHTSGIYNEQFI.

The table lists this clonotype with a few counts. The CDR3 end shows no conserved phenylalanine or tryptophan, and so a read error is likely. V usage is TRBV29-1 and J usage is TRBJ2-7; unclear D gene. CDR1 is SQVTM and CDR2 is ANQGSEA in the germline V gene. CDR3 size: 14 residues. V lost 6 bases to trimming and J lost 9 bases, with 24 bases between them. CDR3 nucleotide sequence: TGCAGCGTCAGCCGAATGGCCGGCGGTGGGATGCAGTACCTC. Its protein product is CSVSRMAGGGMQYL.

Comments on this clonotype: A much larger clonotype is one base distant, so this may be a read error. J is TRBJ2-3 and V is TRBV20-1; TRBD2 matches at 10 bases. The CDR3 loop spans 14 amino acids. The germline V gene has CDR1 DFQATT and CDR2 SNEGSKA (reference sequence). Here the CDR3 reads CNAVSGRETDTQYF. The CDR3 DNA reads TGCAATGCTGTGAGCGGGAGGGAAACAGATACGCAGTATTTT.

On this clonotype itself: A junction end diverges from the germline sequence, so it may reflect a read error. The chain joins TRBV4-3 to TRBJ2-3, with a possible D match to TRBD2 (5 bases). Germline CDR1 reads LGHNA; CDR2 reads YSLEER. The CDR3 sequence is 17 residues long. The CDR3 spells CASSQDVPSGRTDTQYF. For the CDR3, the DNA is TGCGCCAGCAGCCAAGATGTGCCTAGTGGGAGAACCGATACGCAATATTTT.

This clonotype was seen a handful of times. The chain links TRBV28 to TRBJ2-1, with D possibly TRBD2 on 6 matching bases. Deletions cut 2 bases from V and 6 bases from J, with 8 bases between. Germline V lookup: CDR1 MDHEN, CDR2 SYDVKM. This CDR3 has 13 residues. The CDR3 sequence is CASSLLSGNEQFF. For the CDR3, the DNA is TGTGCCAGCAGTTTACTTAGCGGCAATGAGCAGTTCTTC. Full variable domain (remainder filled in from reference TRBV28 and TRBJ2-1): DVKVTQSSRYLVKRTGEKVFLECVQDMDHENMFWYRQDPGLGLRLIYFSYDVKMKEKGDIPEGYSVSREKKERFSLILESASTNQTSMYLCASSLLSGNEQFFGPGTRLTVL.

This clonotype has more than one count but fewer than ten. The CDR3 end shows no conserved phenylalanine or tryptophan, and so a read error is likely. The rearrangement uses TRBV29-1 and TRBJ1-1; weak D call: TRBD1 (5 bases). Trimming removed 6 bases at V and 11 bases at J, with 19 bases between. CDR3 length: 12 residues. In germline, CDR1 is SQVTM, CDR2 ANQGSEA. CDR3 loop: CSVLGDAGWAFL. The CDR3 DNA sequence: TGCAGCGTCCTGGGGGATGCGGGTTGGGCTTTCCTT.

The genes are TRBV11-2 and TRBJ2-1; D ambiguous. Germline V CDR1 and CDR2: SGHAT, FQNNGV. The V and J ends lost 3 bases and 1 base respectively, with 10 bases between them. CDR3 size: 15 residues. This CDR3 is CASSLGMSSYNEQFF. In nucleotides, the CDR3 is TGTGCCAGCAGCTTGGGCATGAGTTCCTACAATGAGCAGTTCTTC.

This clonotype turned up a few times. This chain joins TRBV7-9 and TRBJ2-3; TRBD1 might be the D (6 bases). Germline CDR1 SEHNR, CDR2 FQNEAQ (reference sequence). This CDR3 comprises 15 residues. The V and J ends lost 5 bases and 5 bases respectively, with 17 bases between them. In DNA form, the CDR3 reads TGTGCCAGCAGCCTATCTCAGGGGTTCATAGATACGCAGTATTTT. Translated: CASSLSQGFIDTQYF.

There are a few counts of this clonotype. V usage is TRBV5-1 and J usage is TRBJ1-4; TRBD1 might be the D (6 bases). V was cut by 4 bases and J by 6 bases, with 13 bases left in between. This CDR3 comprises 14 residues. Germline V gene lookup returns CDR1 SGHRS and CDR2 YFSETQ. The CDR3 is CASSQGTADEKLFF. The CDR3 DNA follows: TGCGCCAGCAGCCAGGGGACGGCCGATGAAAAACTGTTTTTT.

The chain has TRBV20-1 and TRBJ1-1, with a weak D call TRBD1 (6 bases). Trimming took 5 bases from V and 1 from J, leaving 20 bases between them. CDR1 DFQATT and CDR2 SNEGSKA come from the germline V gene (reference sequence). There are 16 residues in the CDR3. CDR3 sequence: CSAPQKGVKGNTEAFF. The DNA for the CDR3 is TGCAGTGCTCCCCAAAAGGGGGTCAAAGGGAACACTGAAGCTTTCTTT.

V usage is TRBV29-1 and J usage is TRBJ1-2, with a weak D call TRBD1 (6 bases). Germline-derived CDR1 and CDR2 are SQVTM and ANQGSEA. CDR3 length: 17 residues. CDR3: CRVPGDTISLFNYGYTF. As DNA, the CDR3 is TGCAGAGTTCCAGGGGACACAATCTCCCTATTTAACTATGGCTACACCTTC.

Details on this clonotype: Given a much more abundant clone one base away, this may be a read error. The chain recombines TRBV28 with TRBJ1-5; 8 bases are a match to TRBD1. The germline gives CDR1 MDHEN, CDR2 SYDVKM. The CDR3 loop spans 15 amino acids. The DNA for the CDR3 is TGTGCCAGCAGGTCCGGGACAGGAAGCAATCGGCCCCAGCATTTT. This encodes CASRSGTGSNRPQHF.

As to this clonotype: This may be a read error: a much more frequent sequence differs by one nucleotide. The chain recombines TRBV5-4 with TRBJ2-1; 10 nucleotides line up with TRBD2. The CDR3 runs to 17 residues. Germline trimming cut 4 bases from V and 4 bases from J; bases unmatched to any gene: 11. Germline CDR1 SGHNT, CDR2 YYREEE (reference sequence). In DNA, the CDR3 is TGTGCCAGCAGCATAAAGGCGTGGACTAGCGGTTACAATGAGCAGTTCTTC. This translates into CASSIKAWTSGYNEQFF.